The TCR beta chain under discussion was sequenced for a study of shared clonotypes between healthy human individuals (dated by TCRdb to between 2020 and 2021). General notes on the study: The cohort included three men and a couple of women between 18 and 49 years of age. For each donor, CD4 naive and CD4 memory were each run on three plates, CD8 naive on two plates, and CD8 memory on one plate. The study deeply sequenced blood TCR repertoires of five healthy adults to estimate repertoire size and the extent of clonotype sharing between individuals. Different laboratories and diverse techniques were used to prepare libraries and sequence TCR repertoires, to increase sequencing depth and limit assay-specific biases. Each donor's leukapheresis produced roughly between roughly 0.94 and 9.5 billion PBMCs.

Donors were healthy HIV-negative adults with no recently reported acute infections or vaccinations. Only Caucasian adults living in Nashville, Tennessee, USA were represented among the donors. Magnetic negative selection was used to enrich CD4+ T cells, after which naive cells were positively selected on CD45RA and the negative fraction became the memory subset. After blood collection by leukapheresis, PBMCs were isolated using Ficoll-Histopaque density gradient centrifugation and then cryopreserved in the vapor phase of liquid nitrogen. Purity and quantity of every magnetically sorted T cell population were checked by analytical flow cytometry. Genomic DNA was isolated from each sorted fraction and quantified by UV absorbance on a Nanodrop 2000c. A note on this clone: Its antigen is not yet known. Base quality data are lacking; no much larger clone is found one base away.

General findings and caveats noted by the study authors: Pairwise subsampling led to the expectation that sequencing depth would affect the degree of clonotype sharing among donors. Compared with non-shared clonotypes, the clonotypes found in all four sorted-subset donors had higher generation probabilities. Incomplete sequencing was indicated by rarefaction of sorted-subset datasets, despite the large sequencing depth. The small number of donors limited the genetic and exposure-history diversity represented. Naive subsets generally had larger estimated clonotype richness than memory subsets. Sampling was restricted to blood, and TCR repertoires in tissue are likely to differ from TCR repertoires in blood. Sharing across a few donors was observed for roughly 5% of naive CD4, 3.5% of naive CD8, over 2% of memory CD4, and around 0.4% of memory CD8 clonotypes.

Using the deep immunoSEQ assay, TCR CDR3 regions were amplified from genomic DNA by multiplex PCR. Extracted genomic DNA from each cell subset was spread evenly across all wells of several immunoSEQ 96-well plates, with each plate serving as a replicate. For sorted subsets, around 200 ng genomic DNA, equal to 25,000 to 35,000 T cell genomes, was loaded into each replicate PCR. Purified libraries were quantified with a Qubit 3.0 fluorometer, sized on a Bioanalyzer 2100, and re-quantified with the KAPA Library Quantification kit. A separate single-read 150-cycle Illumina NextSeq 550 flow cell was used to sequence each immunoSEQ 96-well plate. The paper's data handling went like this. Because only junctional sequences without quality scores were contained in the immunoSEQ output, filtering matching that applied to full-length reads could not be performed. To assign V/J genes and CDR3, sequences were annotated using PyIR, a Python wrapper for IgBLAST v1.9, with IMGT germline references. Reads were filtered out if the reads had weak V/J assignments (E-value above 1e-6), no CDR3, stop codons, out-of-frame junctions, or ambiguous translated residues. A V3J clonotype was defined by an identical inferred V gene, J gene, and CDR3 amino acid sequence. Percentage overlap between repertoires was computed as shared unique clonotypes divided by the size of the smaller repertoire. Richness of each repertoire was evaluated using RTK rarefaction, the Chao1 estimator, and Recon v2.1 estimates of unobserved clonotypes. Generation probabilities were computed with OLGA for all TCRbeta clonotypes obtained by the gDNA method from several donors. Not all clones reach the TCRdb copy of this immuneACCESS table, which keeps in-frame sequences only. Checked studies attribute under half of the gap to unresolved V genes and leave the rest unexplained. D and trimming were read from the DNA, whereas the V and J calls and clone size are those reported in that table. The sample table records over a million clones; about 74% of these occur just once. Over 1.3% of the sample rests with the top ten.

The V and J ends are trimmed by 4 bases and 4 bases, leaving 11 bases between them. CDR1 and CDR2, looked up from the germline V gene, are SGDLS and YYNGEE. From the cysteine up to the phenylalanine, the CDR3 has a length of 14 residues. This entry keeps only the CDR3 DNA: 42 bases, framed from base 1. The chain employs TRBV9 and TRBJ1-4; D gene: possibly TRBD1, on 6 matching bases. The TCR comes from a man between 18 and 29 years old in good health. The sample comprised memory CD4+ T cells sorted from blood. Read against the paper, the sample's cell subset or site label means: CD45RA-negative fraction. The nucleotides are TGTGCCAGCAGCCCACAGGGAAGTAATGAAAAACTGTTTTTT. The encoded protein is CASSPQGSNEKLFF.